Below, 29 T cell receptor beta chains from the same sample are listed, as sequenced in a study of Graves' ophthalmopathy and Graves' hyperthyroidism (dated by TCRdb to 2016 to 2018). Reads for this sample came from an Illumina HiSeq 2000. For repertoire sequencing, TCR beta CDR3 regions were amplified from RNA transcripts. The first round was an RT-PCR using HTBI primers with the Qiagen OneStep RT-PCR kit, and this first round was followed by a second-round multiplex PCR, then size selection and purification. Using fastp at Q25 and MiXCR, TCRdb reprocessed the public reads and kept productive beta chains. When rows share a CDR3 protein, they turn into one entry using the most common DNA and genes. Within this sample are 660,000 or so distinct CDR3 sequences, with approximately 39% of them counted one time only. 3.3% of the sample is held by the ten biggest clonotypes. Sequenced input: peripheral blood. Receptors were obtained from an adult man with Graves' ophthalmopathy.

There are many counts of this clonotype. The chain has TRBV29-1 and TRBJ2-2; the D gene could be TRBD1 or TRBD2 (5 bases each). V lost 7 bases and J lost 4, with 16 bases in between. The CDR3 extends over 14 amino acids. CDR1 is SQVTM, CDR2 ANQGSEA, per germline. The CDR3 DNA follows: TGCAGCGCCATGGGGCTAGCTAGCACCGGGGAGCTGTTTTTT. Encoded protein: CSAMGLASTGELFF.

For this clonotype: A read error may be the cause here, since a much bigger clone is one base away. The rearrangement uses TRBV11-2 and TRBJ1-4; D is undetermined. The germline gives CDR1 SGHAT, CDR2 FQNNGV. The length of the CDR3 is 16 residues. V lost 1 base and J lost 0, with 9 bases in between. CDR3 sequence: CASSLVLGTTNEKLFF. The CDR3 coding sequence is TGTGCCAGCAGCTTAGTGCTAGGGACAACTAATGAAAAACTGTTTTTT.

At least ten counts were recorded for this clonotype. The DNA of the CDR3 is TGTGCCAGCAGTTTGTCCGGTTATAATCAGCCCCAGCATTTT. Protein product: CASSLSGYNQPQHF. V and J are TRBV12-3 or TRBV12-4 and TRBJ1-5; no clear D. V was trimmed by 3 bases and J by 4 bases, leaving 10 bases between them. This CDR3 comprises 14 residues.

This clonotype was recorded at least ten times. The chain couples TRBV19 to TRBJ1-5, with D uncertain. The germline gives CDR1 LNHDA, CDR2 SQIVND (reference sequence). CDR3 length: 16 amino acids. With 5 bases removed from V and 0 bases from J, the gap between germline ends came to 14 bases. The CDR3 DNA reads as TGTGCCAGTAGTCCGCACCGGGCCTATAGCAATCAGCCCCAGCATTTT. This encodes CASSPHRAYSNQPQHF.

The CDR3 region is CASSETGTSPPIYGYTF. Here the CDR3 DNA reads TGTGCCAGCAGTGAAACCGGGACATCCCCCCCTATCTATGGCTACACCTTC. The chain recombines TRBV11-2 with TRBJ1-2; D perhaps matches TRBD1 (6 bases). Per germline, CDR1 SGHAT and CDR2 FQNNGV. The CDR3 runs 17 residues. The V end was cut by 6 bases, the J end by 4 bases, with 24 bases between.

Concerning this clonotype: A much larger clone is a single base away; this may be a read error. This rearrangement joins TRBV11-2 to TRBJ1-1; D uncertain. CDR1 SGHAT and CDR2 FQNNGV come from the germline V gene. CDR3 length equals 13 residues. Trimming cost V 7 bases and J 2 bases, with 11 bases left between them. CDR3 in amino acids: CASNPGDNTEAFF. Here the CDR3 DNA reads TGTGCCAGCAACCCAGGAGATAACACTGAAGCTTTCTTT.

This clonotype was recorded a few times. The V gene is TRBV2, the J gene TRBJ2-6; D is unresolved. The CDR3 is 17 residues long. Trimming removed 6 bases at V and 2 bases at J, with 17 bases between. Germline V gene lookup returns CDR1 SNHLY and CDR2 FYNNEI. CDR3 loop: CASSQDSGPAGANVLTF. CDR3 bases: TGTGCCAGCAGCCAAGATTCCGGCCCCGCTGGGGCCAACGTCCTGACTTTC.

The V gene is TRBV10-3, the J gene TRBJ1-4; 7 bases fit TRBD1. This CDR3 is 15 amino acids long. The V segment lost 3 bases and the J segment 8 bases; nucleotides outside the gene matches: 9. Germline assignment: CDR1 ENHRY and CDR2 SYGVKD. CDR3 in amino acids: CAISETEGGQEKLFF. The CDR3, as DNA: TGTGCCATCAGTGAAACCGAGGGGGGACAGGAAAAACTGTTTTTT.

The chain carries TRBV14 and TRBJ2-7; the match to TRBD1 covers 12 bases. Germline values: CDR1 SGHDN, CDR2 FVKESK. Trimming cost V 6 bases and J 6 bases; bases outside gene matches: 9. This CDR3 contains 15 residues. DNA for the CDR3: TGTGCCAGCAGTTCATTGGGACAGGGGGCTGGCGAGCAGTACTTC. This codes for CASSSLGQGAGEQYF.

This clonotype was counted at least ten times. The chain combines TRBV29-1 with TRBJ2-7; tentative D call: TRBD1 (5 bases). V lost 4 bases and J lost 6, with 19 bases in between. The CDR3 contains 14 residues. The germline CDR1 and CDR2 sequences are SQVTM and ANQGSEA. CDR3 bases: TGCAGCGTTGGGGGTCAGGGCGATGATGGCGAGCAGTACTTC. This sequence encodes CSVGGQGDDGEQYF.

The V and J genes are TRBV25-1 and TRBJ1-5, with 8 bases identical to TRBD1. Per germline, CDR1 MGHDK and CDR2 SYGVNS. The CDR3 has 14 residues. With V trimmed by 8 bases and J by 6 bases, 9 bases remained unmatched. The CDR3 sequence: CASLAGQGGQPQHF. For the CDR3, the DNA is TGTGCCAGCTTGGCCGGACAGGGTGGTCAGCCCCAGCATTTT.

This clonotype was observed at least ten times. Here the CDR3 reads CASSHVTGNTEAFF. The DNA of the CDR3 is TGTGCCAGCAGCCATGTGACAGGGAACACTGAAGCTTTCTTT. The V call is TRBV14, the J call TRBJ1-1; the D gene is possibly TRBD1 (6 bases). V was clipped by 3 bases and J by 1 base, with 9 bases between them. The CDR3 extends over 14 amino acids. CDR1 and CDR2 (germline): SGHDN, FVKESK. The whole variable domain, filled in from reference TRBV14 and TRBJ1-1, reads EAGVTQFPSHSVIEKGQTVTLRCDPISGHDNLYWYRRVMGKEIKFLLHFVKESKQDESGMPNNRFLAERTGGTYSTLKVQPAELEDSGVYFCASSHVTGNTEAFFGQGTRLTVV.

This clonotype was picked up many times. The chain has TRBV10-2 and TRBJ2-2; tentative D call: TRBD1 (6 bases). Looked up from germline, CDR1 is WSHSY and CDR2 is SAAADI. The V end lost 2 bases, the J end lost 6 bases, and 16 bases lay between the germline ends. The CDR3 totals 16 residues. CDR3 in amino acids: CASSEVRGRIAGELFF. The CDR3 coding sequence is TGCGCCAGCAGTGAGGTCAGGGGACGTATAGCCGGGGAGCTGTTTTTT.

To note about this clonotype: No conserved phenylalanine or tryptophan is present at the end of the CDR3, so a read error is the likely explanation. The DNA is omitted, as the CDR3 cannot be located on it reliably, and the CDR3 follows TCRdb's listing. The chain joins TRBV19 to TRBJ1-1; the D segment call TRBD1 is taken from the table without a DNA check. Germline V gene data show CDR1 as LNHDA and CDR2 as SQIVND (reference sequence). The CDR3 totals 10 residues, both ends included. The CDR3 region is CASSISRAGY.

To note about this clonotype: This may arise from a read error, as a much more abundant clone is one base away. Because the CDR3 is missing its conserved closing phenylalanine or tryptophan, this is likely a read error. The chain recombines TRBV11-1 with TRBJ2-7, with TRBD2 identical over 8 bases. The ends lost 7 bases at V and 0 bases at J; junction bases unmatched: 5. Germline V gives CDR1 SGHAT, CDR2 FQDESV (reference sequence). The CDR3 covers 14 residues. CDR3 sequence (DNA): TGTGCCAGCACCGCGGGGGGCCTCTCCTACGAGCAGTACCTC. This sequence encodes CASTAGGLSYEQYL.

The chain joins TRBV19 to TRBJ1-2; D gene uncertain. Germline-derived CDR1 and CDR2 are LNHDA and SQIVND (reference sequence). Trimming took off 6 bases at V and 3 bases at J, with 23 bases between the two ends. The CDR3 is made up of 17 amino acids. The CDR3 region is CASSSGDSSSVDYGYTF. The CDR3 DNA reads TGTGCCAGTAGCAGTGGGGATTCCAGTTCGGTCGACTATGGCTACACCTTC.

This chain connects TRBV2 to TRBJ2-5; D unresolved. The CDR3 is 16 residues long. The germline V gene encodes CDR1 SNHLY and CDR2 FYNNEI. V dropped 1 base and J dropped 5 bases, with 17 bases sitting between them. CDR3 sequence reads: CASSEEVTQGWETQYF. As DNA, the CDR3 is TGTGCCAGCAGTGAAGAAGTTACCCAAGGGTGGGAGACCCAGTACTTC.

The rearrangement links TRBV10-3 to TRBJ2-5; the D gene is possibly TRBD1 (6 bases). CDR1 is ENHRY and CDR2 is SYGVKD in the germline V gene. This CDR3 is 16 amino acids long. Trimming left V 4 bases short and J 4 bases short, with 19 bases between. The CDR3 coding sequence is TGTGCCATCAGTGGTGGTACAGGGACCTTGGGAGAGACCCAGTACTTC. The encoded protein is CAISGGTGTLGETQYF.

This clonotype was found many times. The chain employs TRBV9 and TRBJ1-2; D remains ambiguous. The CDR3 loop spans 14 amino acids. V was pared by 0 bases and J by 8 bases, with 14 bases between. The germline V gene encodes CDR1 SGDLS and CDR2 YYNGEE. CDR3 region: CASSVAGRQGGYTF. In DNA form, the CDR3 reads TGTGCCAGCAGCGTAGCAGGCAGGCAAGGAGGCTACACCTTC. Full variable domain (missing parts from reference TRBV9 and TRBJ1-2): DSGVTQTPKHLITATGQRVTLRCSPRSGDLSVYWYQQSLDQGLQFLIQYYNGEERAKGNILERFSAQQFPDLHSELNLSSLELGDSALYFCASSVAGRQGGYTFGSGTRLTVV.

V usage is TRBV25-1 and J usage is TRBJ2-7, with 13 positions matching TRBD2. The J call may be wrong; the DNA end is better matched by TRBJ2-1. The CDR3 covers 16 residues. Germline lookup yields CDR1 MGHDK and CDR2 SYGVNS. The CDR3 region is CASSKGLAGPYNEQFF. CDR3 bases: TGTGCCAGTAGTAAGGGACTAGCGGGGCCCTACAATGAGCAGTTCTTC.

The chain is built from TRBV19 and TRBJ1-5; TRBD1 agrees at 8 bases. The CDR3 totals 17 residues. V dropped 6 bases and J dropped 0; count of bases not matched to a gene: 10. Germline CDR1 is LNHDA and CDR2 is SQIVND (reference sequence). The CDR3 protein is CASSDRGRGHSNQPQHF. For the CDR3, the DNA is TGTGCCAGTAGCGATCGAGGCAGGGGGCATAGCAATCAGCCCCAGCATTTT.

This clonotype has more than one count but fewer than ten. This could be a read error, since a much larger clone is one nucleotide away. This chain's CDR3 is CASSLAGIDGQYF. The CDR3 DNA is TGTGCCAGCAGCTTAGCAGGCATCGACGGGCAGTACTTC. The V gene is TRBV7-9, the J gene TRBJ2-7; no clear D. This CDR3 contains 13 residues. Trimming removed 0 bases at V and 9 bases at J, with 12 bases between. Germline CDR1 reads SEHNR; CDR2 reads FQNEAQ (reference sequence).

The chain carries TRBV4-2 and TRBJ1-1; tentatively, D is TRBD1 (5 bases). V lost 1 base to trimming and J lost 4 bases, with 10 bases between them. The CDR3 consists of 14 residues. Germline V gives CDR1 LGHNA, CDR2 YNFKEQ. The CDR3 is CASSQVGVVTEAFF. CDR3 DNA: TGTGCCAGCAGCCAAGTGGGGGTAGTCACTGAAGCTTTCTTT.

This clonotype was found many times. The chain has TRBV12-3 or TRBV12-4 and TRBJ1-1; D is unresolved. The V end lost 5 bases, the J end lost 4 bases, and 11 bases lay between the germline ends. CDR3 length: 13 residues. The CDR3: CASSKFSSTEAFF. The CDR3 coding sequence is TGTGCCAGCAGTAAGTTCTCTAGCACTGAAGCTTTCTTT.

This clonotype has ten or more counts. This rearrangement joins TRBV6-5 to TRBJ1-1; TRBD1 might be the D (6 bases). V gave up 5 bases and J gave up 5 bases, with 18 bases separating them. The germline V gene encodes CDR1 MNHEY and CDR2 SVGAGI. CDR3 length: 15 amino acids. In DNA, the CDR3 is TGTGCCAGCAGTCATCGACAGGCCACGGGGACTGAAGCTTTCTTT. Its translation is CASSHRQATGTEAFF.

The chain's CDR3 is CASRSPGDYGYTF. CDR3 DNA: TGTGCCAGCAGAAGCCCGGGGGACTATGGCTACACCTTC. The V call is TRBV6-2 or TRBV6-3, the J call TRBJ1-2, with D possibly TRBD1 on 5 matching bases. The CDR3 spans 13 residues. CDR1 is MNHEY and CDR2 is SVGEGT in the germline V gene. V was trimmed by 6 bases and J by 3 bases, leaving 11 bases between them.

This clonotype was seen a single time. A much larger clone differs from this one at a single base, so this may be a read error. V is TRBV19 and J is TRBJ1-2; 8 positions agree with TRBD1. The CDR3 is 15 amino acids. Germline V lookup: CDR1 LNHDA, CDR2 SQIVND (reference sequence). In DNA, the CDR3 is TGTGCCAGTAGTACAAGGACAGGGTCTAATTATGGCCACACCTTC. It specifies CASSTRTGSNYGHTF.

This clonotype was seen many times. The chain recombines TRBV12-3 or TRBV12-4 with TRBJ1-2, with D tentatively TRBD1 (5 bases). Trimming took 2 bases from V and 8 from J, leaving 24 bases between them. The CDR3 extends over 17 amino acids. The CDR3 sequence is CASSLRSRGAGMQGYTF. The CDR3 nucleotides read TGTGCCAGCAGTTTACGATCCCGTGGGGCAGGGATGCAAGGCTACACCTTC.

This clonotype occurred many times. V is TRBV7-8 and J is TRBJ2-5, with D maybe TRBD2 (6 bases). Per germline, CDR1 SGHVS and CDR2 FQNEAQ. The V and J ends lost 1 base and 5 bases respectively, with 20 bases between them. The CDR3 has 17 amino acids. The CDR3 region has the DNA TGTGCCAGCAGCTTAGAAGCATCGGGAGTGGTGCGGGAGACCCAGTACTTC. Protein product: CASSLEASGVVRETQYF. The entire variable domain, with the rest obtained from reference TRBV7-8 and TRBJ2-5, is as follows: GAGVSQSPRYKVAKRGQDVALRCDPISGHVSLFWYQQALGQGPEFLTYFQNEAQLDKSGLPSDRFFAERPEGSVSTLKIQRTQQEDSAVYLCASSLEASGVVRETQYFGPGTRLLVL.